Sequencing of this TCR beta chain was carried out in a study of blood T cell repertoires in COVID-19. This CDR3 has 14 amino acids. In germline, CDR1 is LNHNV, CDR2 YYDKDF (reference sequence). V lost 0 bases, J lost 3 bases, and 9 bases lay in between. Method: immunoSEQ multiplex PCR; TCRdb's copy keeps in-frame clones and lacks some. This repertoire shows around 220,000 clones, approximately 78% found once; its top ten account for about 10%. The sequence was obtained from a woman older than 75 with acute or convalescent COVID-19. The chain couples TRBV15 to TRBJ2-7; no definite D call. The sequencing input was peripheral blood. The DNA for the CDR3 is TGTGCCACCAGCAGAGACACAGCTAACTACGAGCAGTACTTC. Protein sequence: CATSRDTANYEQYF.